A selection of T cell receptor beta chains follows, all from one sample in a study of blood T cells in healthy people across ages. TCRdb re-derived calls from the 5' RACE reads in MiXCR, one entry per CDR3 protein. The sample records some 850,000 distinct CDR3 sequences, roughly 25% being singletons. The sample was also linked to a second study, of T cells of mothers and their children.

Sequencing was performed on blood. These receptors were collected from a boy aged 5 to 17 in good health. Both conserved end residues are part of each CDR3. Each record gives: V gene, J gene, CDR3 protein.

TRBV3-1,TRBJ2-3,CASSSWDRPDTQYF
TRBV7-9,TRBJ1-2,CASSLQRAGARTISGYTF
TRBV6-1,TRBJ2-3,CASKSTLAGRSYDTQYF
TRBV2,TRBJ1-4,CASSAETGPNEKLFF
TRBV9,TRBJ2-4,CASSVGEGEAKNIQYF
TRBV5-1,TRBJ1-1,CASSLEGGKNTEAFF
TRBV20-1,TRBJ2-5,CSATGGGKETQYF
TRBV30,TRBJ1-6,CAWSVRDRDSPLHF
TRBV20-1,TRBJ2-7,CSASRGSPNEQYF
TRBV30,TRBJ1-6,CAWSVGAPRPLPF
TRBV2,TRBJ2-3,CASSVQASTDTQYF
TRBV20-1,.,CSARMERASGGNEQFF
TRBV2,TRBJ1-1,CASNTGTGNTEAFF
TRBV12-3/TRBV12-4,TRBJ1-4,CASSPLNEKLFF
TRBV7-8,TRBJ1-1,CASRPAGTGKNTEAFF
TRBV12-3/TRBV12-4,TRBJ1-1,CASRLQGAGNTEAFF
TRBV12-3/TRBV12-4,TRBJ2-7,CASQGANPPYEQYF
TRBV24-1,TRBJ2-3,CATSNEGVYTDTQYF
TRBV11-1,TRBJ2-7,CASSGRQGREQYF
TRBV7-2,TRBJ1-1,CASTTALNTEAFF
TRBV11-2,TRBJ2-4,CASSSLAGENIQYF
TRBV6-5,TRBJ2-5,CASRRASGDASAQYF
TRBV5-1,TRBJ2-3,CASTKSRDRLPPDTQYF
TRBV30,TRBJ2-5,CAWSVGAGVDETQYF
TRBV28,TRBJ2-1,CASSLTTLRRKRSNEQFF
TRBV28,TRBJ2-6,CASTRAKGLSGANVLTF
TRBV18,TRBJ2-5,CASSPMADQETQYF
TRBV29-1,TRBJ1-4,CSVQITTNEKLFF
TRBV5-6,TRBJ1-2,CASSFKGRHYGYTF
TRBV7-9,TRBJ1-6,CASSFDRSGNSPLHF
TRBV7-2,.,CAGSPYRGQFPYNEQFF
TRBV6-5,TRBJ1-2,CASSYWGVGGNGYTF
TRBV12-5,TRBJ2-2,CASGFLKTGDTGELFF
TRBV20-1,TRBJ2-4,CSAVGVAKNIQYF
TRBV5-1,TRBJ1-1,CASSLAFPNTEAFF
TRBV28,TRBJ1-4,CATSSGAREKLFF
TRBV20-1,TRBJ2-1,CSARDGVSPYNEQFF
TRBV29-1,TRBJ2-7,CSVLSRETHEQYF
TRBV28,TRBJ2-7,CASIGGGSDYEQYF
TRBV24-1,TRBJ2-1,CATSDPGTSPDNEQFF
TRBV7-2,TRBJ2-1,CATRGGNEQFF
TRBV9,TRBJ1-1,CACRPGGAENTEAFF
TRBV11-2,TRBJ2-5,CASSVLAGVKTQYF
TRBV6-1,TRBJ2-7,CASSVDTDYEQYF
TRBV7-3,TRBJ2-5,CASSPSLDRETQYF
TRBV20-1,TRBJ1-2,CSAREPLNYGYTF
TRBV7-9,TRBJ2-7,CASIQRGADEQYF
TRBV3-1,TRBJ2-7,CASSPRRQTYEQYF
TRBV20-1,TRBJ2-5,CSARTWAGETQYF
TRBV29-1,TRBJ2-7,CSVGLATKSSYEQYF
TRBV10-3,TRBJ2-3,CAISSTGLVADTQYF
TRBV7-9,TRBJ1-3,CASTTTGNTIYF
TRBV6-6,TRBJ1-1,CASRSGGRPNTEAFF